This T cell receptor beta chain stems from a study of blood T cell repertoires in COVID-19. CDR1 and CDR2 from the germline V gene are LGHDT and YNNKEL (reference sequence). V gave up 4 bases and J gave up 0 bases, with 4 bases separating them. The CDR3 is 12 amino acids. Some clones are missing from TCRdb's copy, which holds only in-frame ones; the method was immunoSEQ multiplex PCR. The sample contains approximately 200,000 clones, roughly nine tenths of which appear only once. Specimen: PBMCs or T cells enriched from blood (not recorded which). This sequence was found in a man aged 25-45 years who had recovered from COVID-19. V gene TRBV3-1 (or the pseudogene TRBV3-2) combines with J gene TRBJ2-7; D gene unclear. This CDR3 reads CASSRSSYEQYF. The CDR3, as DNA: TGTGCCAGCAGCCGCAGCTCCTACGAGCAGTACTTC.